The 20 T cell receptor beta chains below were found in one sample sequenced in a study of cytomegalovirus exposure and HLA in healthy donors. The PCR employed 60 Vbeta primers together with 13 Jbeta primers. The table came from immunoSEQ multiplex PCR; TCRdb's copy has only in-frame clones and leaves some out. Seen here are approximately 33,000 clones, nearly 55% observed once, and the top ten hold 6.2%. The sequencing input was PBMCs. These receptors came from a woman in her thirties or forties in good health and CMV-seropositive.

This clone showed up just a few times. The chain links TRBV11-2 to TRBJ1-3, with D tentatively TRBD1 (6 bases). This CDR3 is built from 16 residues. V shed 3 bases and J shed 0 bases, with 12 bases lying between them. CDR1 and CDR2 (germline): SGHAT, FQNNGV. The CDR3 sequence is CASSFGQFFSGNTIYF. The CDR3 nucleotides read TGTGCCAGCAGCTTCGGACAGTTTTTCTCTGGAAACACCATATATTTT.

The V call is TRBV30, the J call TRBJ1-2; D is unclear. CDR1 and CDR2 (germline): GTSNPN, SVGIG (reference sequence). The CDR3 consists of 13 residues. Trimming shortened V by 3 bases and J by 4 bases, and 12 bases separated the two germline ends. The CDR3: CAWRDRGFYGYTF. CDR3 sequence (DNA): TGTGCCTGGAGGGACCGGGGATTCTATGGCTACACCTTC.

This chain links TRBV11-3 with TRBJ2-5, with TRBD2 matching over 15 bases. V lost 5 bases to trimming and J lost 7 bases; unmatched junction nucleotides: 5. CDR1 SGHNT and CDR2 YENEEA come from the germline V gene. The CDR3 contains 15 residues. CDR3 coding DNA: TGTGCCAGCAGCCGGACTAGCGGGGGGGATACGACCCAGTACTTC. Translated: CASSRTSGGDTTQYF. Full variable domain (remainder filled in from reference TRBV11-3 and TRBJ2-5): EAGVVQSPRYKIIEKKQPVAFWCNPISGHNTLYWYLQNLGQGPELLIRYENEEAVDDSQLPKDRFSAERLKGVDSTLKIQPAELGDSAVYLCASSRTSGGDTTQYFGPGTRLLVL.

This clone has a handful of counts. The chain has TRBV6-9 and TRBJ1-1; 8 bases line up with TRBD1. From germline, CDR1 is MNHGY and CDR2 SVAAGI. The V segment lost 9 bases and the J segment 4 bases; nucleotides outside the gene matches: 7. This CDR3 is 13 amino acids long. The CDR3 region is CASNRGRSTEAFF. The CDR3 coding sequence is TGTGCCAGTAACAGGGGGAGGAGCACTGAAGCTTTCTTT.

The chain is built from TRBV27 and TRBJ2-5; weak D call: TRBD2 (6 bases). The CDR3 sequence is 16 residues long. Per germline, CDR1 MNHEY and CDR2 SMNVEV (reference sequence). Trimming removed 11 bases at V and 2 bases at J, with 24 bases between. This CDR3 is CARRLKAGQGQETQYF. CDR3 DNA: TGTGCCCGCCGACTCAAGGCGGGGCAGGGTCAAGAGACCCAGTACTTC.

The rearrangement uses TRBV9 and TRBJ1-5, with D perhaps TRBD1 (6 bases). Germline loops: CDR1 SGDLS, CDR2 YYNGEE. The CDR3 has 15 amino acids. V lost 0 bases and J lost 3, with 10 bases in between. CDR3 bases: TGTGCCAGCAGCGTAGGGGGGGGCAACAATCAGCCCCAGCATTTT. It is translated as CASSVGGGNNQPQHF.

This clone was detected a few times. CDR3 DNA sequence: TGTGCCAGCAGCCAAGATGGGCGAGTAGGTCGGGAGACCCAGTACTTC. Translation gives CASSQDGRVGRETQYF. The V and J genes are TRBV4-2 and TRBJ2-5; D is undetermined. This CDR3 has 16 amino acids. With 0 bases removed from V and 5 bases from J, the gap between germline ends came to 16 bases. Per the germline V gene, CDR1 is LGHNA and CDR2 is YNFKEQ.

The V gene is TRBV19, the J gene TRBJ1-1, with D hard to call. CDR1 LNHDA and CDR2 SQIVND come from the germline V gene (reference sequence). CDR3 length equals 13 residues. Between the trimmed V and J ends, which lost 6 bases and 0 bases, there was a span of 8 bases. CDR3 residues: CASSIGVNTEAFF. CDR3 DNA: TGTGCCAGTAGCATCGGTGTGAACACTGAAGCTTTCTTT.

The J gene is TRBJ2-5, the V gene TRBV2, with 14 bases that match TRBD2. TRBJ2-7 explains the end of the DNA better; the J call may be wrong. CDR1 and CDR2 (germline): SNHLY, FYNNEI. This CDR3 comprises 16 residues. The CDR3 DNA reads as TGTGCCACAGGACTAGCGGGGGGCTCGCCCTCCTACGAGCAGTACTTC. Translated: CATGLAGGSPSYEQYF.

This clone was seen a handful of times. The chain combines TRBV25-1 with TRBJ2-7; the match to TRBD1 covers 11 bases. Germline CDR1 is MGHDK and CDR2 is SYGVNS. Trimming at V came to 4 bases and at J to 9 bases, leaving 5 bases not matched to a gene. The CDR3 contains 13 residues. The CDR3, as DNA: TGTGCCAGCAGTGGGACAGGGGGCTGGGGGCAGTACTTC. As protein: CASSGTGGWGQYF.

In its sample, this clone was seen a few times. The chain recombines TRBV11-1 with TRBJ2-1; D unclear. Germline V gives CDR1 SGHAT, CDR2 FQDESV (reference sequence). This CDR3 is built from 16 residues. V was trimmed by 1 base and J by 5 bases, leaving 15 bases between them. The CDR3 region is CASSLDWLVTHNEQFF. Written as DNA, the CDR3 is TGTGCCAGCAGCTTAGATTGGCTAGTTACCCACAATGAGCAGTTCTTC.

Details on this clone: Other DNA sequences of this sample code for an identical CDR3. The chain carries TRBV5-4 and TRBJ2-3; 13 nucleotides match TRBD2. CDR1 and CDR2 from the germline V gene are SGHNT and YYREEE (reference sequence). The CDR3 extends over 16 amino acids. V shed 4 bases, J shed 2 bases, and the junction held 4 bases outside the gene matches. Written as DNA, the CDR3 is TGTGCCAGCAGCCGCGGACTAGCGGGGGTCACAGATACGCAGTATTTT. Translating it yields CASSRGLAGVTDTQYF.

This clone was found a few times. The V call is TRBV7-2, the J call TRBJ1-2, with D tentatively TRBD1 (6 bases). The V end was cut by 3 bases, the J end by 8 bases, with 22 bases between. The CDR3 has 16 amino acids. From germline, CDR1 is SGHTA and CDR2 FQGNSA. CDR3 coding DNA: TGTGCCAGCAGCTTGCGATCACGGGGGGGCGCAACCGGCTACACCTTC. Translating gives CASSLRSRGGATGYTF.

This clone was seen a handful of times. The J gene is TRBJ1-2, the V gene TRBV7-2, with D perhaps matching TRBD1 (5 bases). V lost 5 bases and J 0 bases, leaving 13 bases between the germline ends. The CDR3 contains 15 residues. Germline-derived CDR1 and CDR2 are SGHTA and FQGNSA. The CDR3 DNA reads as TGTGCCAGCAGCCCAGCGACAGATTCTAACTATGGCTACACCTTC. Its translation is CASSPATDSNYGYTF.

The CDR3 loop is CASGAGQGVYGYTF. For the CDR3, the DNA is TGTGCCAGCGGGGCGGGACAGGGGGTCTATGGCTACACCTTC. The chain has TRBV6-5 and TRBJ1-2; 11 bases are a match to TRBD1. The germline V gene encodes CDR1 MNHEY and CDR2 SVGAGI. V lost 8 bases, J lost 4 bases, and 6 bases stayed unmatched. This CDR3 spans 14 amino acids.

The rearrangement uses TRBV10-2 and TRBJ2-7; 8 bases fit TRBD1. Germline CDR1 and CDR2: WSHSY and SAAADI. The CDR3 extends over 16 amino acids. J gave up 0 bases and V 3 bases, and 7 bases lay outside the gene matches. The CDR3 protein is CASSDPGQGNSYEQYF. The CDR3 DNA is TGCGCCAGCAGTGATCCCGGACAGGGCAACTCCTACGAGCAGTACTTC.

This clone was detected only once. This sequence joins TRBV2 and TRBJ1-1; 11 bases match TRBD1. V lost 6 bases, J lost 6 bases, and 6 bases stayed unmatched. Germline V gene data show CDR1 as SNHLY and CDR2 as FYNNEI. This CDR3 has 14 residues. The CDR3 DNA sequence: TGTGCCAGCAGGAAGGGACAGGGGGTCTCTGAAGCTTTCTTT. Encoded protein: CASRKGQGVSEAFF.

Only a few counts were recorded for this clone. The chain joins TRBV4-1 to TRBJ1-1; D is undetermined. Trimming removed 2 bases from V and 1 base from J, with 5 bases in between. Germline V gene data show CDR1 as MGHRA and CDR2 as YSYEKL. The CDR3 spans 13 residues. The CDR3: CASSQPGNTEAFF. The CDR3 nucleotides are TGCGCCAGCAGCCAACCGGGGAACACTGAAGCTTTCTTT.

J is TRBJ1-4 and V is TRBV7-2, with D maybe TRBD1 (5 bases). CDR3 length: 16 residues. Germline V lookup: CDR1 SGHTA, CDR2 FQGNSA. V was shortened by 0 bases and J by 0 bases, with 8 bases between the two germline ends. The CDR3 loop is CASSLAGTATNEKLFF. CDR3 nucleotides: TGTGCCAGCAGCTTAGCAGGGACTGCAACTAATGAAAAACTGTTTTTT. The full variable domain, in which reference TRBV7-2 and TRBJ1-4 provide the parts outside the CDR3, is GAGVSQSPSNKVTEKGKDVELRCDPISGHTALYWYRQSLGQGLEFLIYFQGNSAPDKSGLPSDRFSAERTGGSVSTLTIQRTQQEDSAVYLCASSLAGTATNEKLFFGSGTQLSVL.

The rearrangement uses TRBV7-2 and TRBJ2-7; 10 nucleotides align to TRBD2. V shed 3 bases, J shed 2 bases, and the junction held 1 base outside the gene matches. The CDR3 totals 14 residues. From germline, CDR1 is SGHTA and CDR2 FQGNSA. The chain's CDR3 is CASSFLAGAYEQYF. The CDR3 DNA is TGTGCCAGCAGCTTTCTAGCGGGGGCCTACGAGCAGTACTTC.